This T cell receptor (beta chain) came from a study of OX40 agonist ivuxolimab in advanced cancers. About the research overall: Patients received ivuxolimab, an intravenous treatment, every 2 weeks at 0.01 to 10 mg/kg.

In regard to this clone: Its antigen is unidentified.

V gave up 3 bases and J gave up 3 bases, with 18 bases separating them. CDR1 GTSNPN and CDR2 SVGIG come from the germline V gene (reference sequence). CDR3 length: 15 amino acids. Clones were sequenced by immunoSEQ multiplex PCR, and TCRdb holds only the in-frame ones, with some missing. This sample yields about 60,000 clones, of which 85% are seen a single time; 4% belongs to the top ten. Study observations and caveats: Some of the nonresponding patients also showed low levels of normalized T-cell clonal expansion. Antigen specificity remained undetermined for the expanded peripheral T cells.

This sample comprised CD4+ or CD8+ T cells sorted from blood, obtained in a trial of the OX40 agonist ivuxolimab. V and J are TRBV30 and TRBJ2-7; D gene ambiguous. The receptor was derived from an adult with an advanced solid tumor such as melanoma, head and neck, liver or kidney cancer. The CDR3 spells CAWSKVGRRVYEQYF. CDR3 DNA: TGTGCCTGGAGCAAGGTCGGCAGAAGGGTCTACGAGCAGTACTTC.